This T cell receptor beta chain was documented in a study of shared clonotypes between healthy human individuals. The wider study: A few men and a couple of women, aged 18 to 49, were donors. Whole-study findings and limits: Having only a few donors restricted how much genetic and exposure-history diversity was captured.

As regards this clone: Its antigen remains unknown.

For sorted subsets, 200 ng DNA per replicate equaled around 28,000 T cell genomes. This table comes from immunoSEQ multiplex PCR, and its TCRdb copy is limited to in-frame clones, with some not included. Here the sample spans about 1.5 million clones, roughly 96% being singletons. The source of this sequence is a man aged 25 to 45 in good health. Sample: naive CD4+ T cells sorted from blood. Specified subset: CD45RA+ positively selected.

The CDR3 is CASSFGVSGGYEQYF. The DNA for the CDR3 is TGCGCCAGCAGCTTCGGGGTTTCCGGGGGATACGAGCAGTACTTC. The chain is built from TRBV5-1 and TRBJ2-7, with D maybe TRBD2 (6 bases). Germline lookup yields CDR1 SGHRS and CDR2 YFSETQ. The CDR3 covers 15 residues. V was clipped by 2 bases and J by 4 bases, with 16 bases between them.